This is a list of T cell receptor beta chains from one sample in a study of radiation and T cells in renal cell carcinoma. Using immunoSEQ multiplex PCR, the repertoire was profiled, and TCRdb retains in-frame clones only, with some absent. This sample carries 15,000 to 18,000 clones, roughly 56% of them seen once, and the ten largest clones take 9.5% to 11%. The sequencing used tumor tissue, collected from a patient whose treatment was nephrectomy without radiotherapy. The receptors stem from a man over 45 with renal cell carcinoma. The CDR3 runs from the conserved cysteine through the conserved F or W. Fields, in order: clone size, D gene, V gene, J gene, CDR3 DNA, CDR3 protein. The D gene is left open where the match is weak. Not all rows give a size; the values are once, few, many and, for expanded clones, a class.

>-|TRBD2|TRBV27|TRBJ2-3
TGTGCCAGCAGGTCGACTAGCGGGGGGTCCACAGATACGCAGTATTTT
CASRSTSGGSTDTQYF
>few|-|TRBV6-1|TRBJ1-2
TGTGCCAGCAGTGAAAATCGTTTGGGACGCGGCTATGGCTACACCTTC
CASSENRLGRGYGYTF
>-|TRBD2|TRBV30|TRBJ2-7
TGTGCCTGGAGAGCGGGGAATGGGGAGCAGTACTTC
CAWRAGNGEQYF
>-|-|TRBV7-9|TRBJ2-7
TGTGCCCTTGAATTTAGCGTCCCCTACGAGCAGTACTTC
CALEFSVPYEQYF
>-|TRBD2|TRBV5-4|TRBJ2-7
TGTGCCAGCAGCTTGAGTAATAGCGGGTACGAGCAGTACTTC
CASSLSNSGYEQYF
>-|TRBD1|TRBV28|TRBJ1-1
TGTGCCAGCAGTTTAGTGGGGACAGGCGAAGCTTTCTTT
CASSLVGTGEAFF
>-|-|TRBV5-1|TRBJ2-1
TGCGCCAGCAGCTCCGACAGTTACAATGAGCAGTTCTTC
CASSSDSYNEQFF
>many|-|TRBV19|TRBJ1-5
TGTGCCAGTAGTATGGGAGACAGGACCAATCAGCCCCAGCATTTT
CASSMGDRTNQPQHF
>few|TRBD1|TRBV30|TRBJ1-5
TGTGCCTGGACCGAACAGGGGTTAGGCAATCAGCCCCAGCATTTT
CAWTEQGLGNQPQHF
>-|TRBD2|TRBV5-1|TRBJ2-2
TGCGCCAGCACTTTTTTCGTAGCGGGAGTCACCGGGGAGCTGTTTTTT
CASTFFVAGVTGELFF
>few|-|TRBV6-6|TRBJ1-2
TGTGCCAGCAGTTACGGTGCCCGGGCATATGGCTACACCTTC
CASSYGARAYGYTF
>-|-|TRBV5-5|TRBJ1-1
TGTGCCAGCAGCTTGGTCGGCAGACAAAACACTGAAGCTTTCTTT
CASSLVGRQNTEAFF
>-|-|TRBV6-5|TRBJ2-3
TGTGCCAGCAGTTATCGGAAAGGGACAGATACGCAGTATTTT
CASSYRKGTDTQYF
>-|-|TRBV9|TRBJ1-3
TGTGCCAGCAGCTCGCCGGGGAACGGAAACACCATATATTTT
CASSSPGNGNTIYF
>-|-|TRBV6-1|TRBJ1-6
TGTGCCAGCAGTGAAGGGGGATTTAGGAATATGAGATCACCCCTCCACTTT
CASSEGGFRNMRSPLHF
>medium-sized|-|TRBV27|TRBJ2-7
TGTGCCAGCAGCCTCTCGGCTGCCTCCTCCTACGAGCAGTACTTC
CASSLSAASSYEQYF
>-|-|TRBV5-4|TRBJ2-2
TGTGCCAGCAGTCCAGGCCTTGACACCGGGGAGCTGTTTTTT
CASSPGLDTGELFF
>-|TRBD2|TRBV2|TRBJ2-5
TGTGCCAGCAGTGAAAGCCCCCTAGCGGGAGGGGGAAAAGAGACCCAGTACTTC
CASSESPLAGGGKETQYF
>-|TRBD2|TRBV10-2|TRBJ2-1
TGCGCCAGCATTCCCTCCCTAGCGGGAGGGCCTCATGAGCAGTTCTTC
CASIPSLAGGPHEQFF
>-|-|TRBV12-5|TRBJ2-1
TGTGCTAGTGCCCCGGACAGCTCCTACAATGAGCAGTTCTTC
CASAPDSSYNEQFF
>-|TRBD2|TRBV5-1|TRBJ2-5
TGCGCCAGCAGCTTGAGGCGGGGGGCCCAGGAGACCCAGTACTTC
CASSLRRGAQETQYF
>medium-sized|-|TRBV6-6|TRBJ1-5
TGTGCCAGCAGTTACGGGGACCAGCCCCAGCATTTT
CASSYGDQPQHF
>-|TRBD1|TRBV18|TRBJ1-1
TGTGCCAGCTCACAAGGACAGGGGGGAAGTACTGAAGCTTTCTTT
CASSQGQGGSTEAFF
>few|-|TRBV6-6|TRBJ2-7
TGTGCCAGCAGCCCCGCCGCCTCCTACGAGCAGTACTTC
CASSPAASYEQYF
>few|-|TRBV19|TRBJ1-4
TGTGCCAGTAGTAAAAGGGCCGTGATGGGGGCTAATGAAAAACTGTTTTTT
CASSKRAVMGANEKLFF
>-|TRBD1|TRBV5-4|TRBJ2-2
TGTGCCAGCAGCTTCCGGGACAGGGGGGCCGGGGAGCTGTTTTTT
CASSFRDRGAGELFF
>few|-|TRBV4-2|TRBJ2-5
TGTGCCAGCAGCCAAGAACCTCCCCGGCAAGAGACCCAGTACTTC
CASSQEPPRQETQYF
>-|TRBD2|TRBV7-3|TRBJ2-3
TGTGCCAGCAGCTTACTAGCGGGAGCCTCTAGCACAGATACGCAGTATTTT
CASSLLAGASSTDTQYF
>many|TRBD1|TRBV11-1|TRBJ1-1
TGTGCCAGCAGCCTAGCGTCGCAGGGGGCCACTGAAGCTTTCTTT
CASSLASQGATEAFF
>-|-|TRBV4-1|TRBJ2-7
TGCGCCAGCACAAAATCGGACCGTTTGATATACGAGCAGTACTTC
CASTKSDRLIYEQYF
>-|-|TRBV6-1|TRBJ2-7
TGTGCCAGCAGCTTGGACTGGTACGAGCAGTACTTC
CASSLDWYEQYF
>few|-|TRBV6-1|TRBJ1-1
TGTGCCAGCAGTCCGACGACAGAGATGAACACTGAAGCTTTCTTT
CASSPTTEMNTEAFF
>-|TRBD2|TRBV5-4|TRBJ2-7
TGTGCCAGCAGCTTGGGGGGACTAGCGGGGACCTACGAGCAGTACTTC
CASSLGGLAGTYEQYF
>-|TRBD2|TRBV9|TRBJ2-1
TGTGCCAGCAGCGTAGTAGCGGGAGGGGTTGAGCAGTTCTTC
CASSVVAGGVEQFF
>-|-|TRBV6-5|TRBJ2-6
TGTGCCAGCAGTTACGGGTCTGGGGTCGGGGCCAACGTCCTGACTTTC
CASSYGSGVGANVLTF
>-|TRBD1|TRBV30|TRBJ1-5
TGTGCCTGGAGTGCACTTCAGGGGGCGCGAAATCAGCCCCAGCATTTT
CAWSALQGARNQPQHF
>-|-|TRBV6-5|TRBJ1-2
TGTGCCAGCAGTTACGGAAGACGGAACTATGGCTACACCTTC
CASSYGRRNYGYTF
>once|-|TRBV5-6|TRBJ2-7
TGTGCCAGCAGCTCTAAACCGGGACTCGTGTACGAGCAGTACTTC
CASSSKPGLVYEQYF
>-|-|TRBV5-1|TRBJ1-3
TGCGCCAGCAGCTTGGTTGGTCAGGGAGGAAACACCATATATTTT
CASSLVGQGGNTIYF
>few|-|TRBV14|TRBJ2-3
TGTGCCAGCAGCCACCCAAGGACGGTGGGTGGCACAGATACGCAGTATTTT
CASSHPRTVGGTDTQYF
>few|-|TRBV9|TRBJ1-1
TGTGCCAGCAGCGTAACTCAGGGGTGGGGTATGAACACTGAAGCTTTCTTT
CASSVTQGWGMNTEAFF
>-|-|TRBV5-8|TRBJ2-7
TGTGCCAGCAGCCTGACAGGAAGGTACTACGAGCAGTACTTC
CASSLTGRYYEQYF
>medium-sized|-|TRBV30|TRBJ1-2
TGTGCCTGGAGTGAACAGGGCGATGGCTACACCTTC
CAWSEQGDGYTF
>-|TRBD1|TRBV5-1|TRBJ2-7
TGCGCCAGCACCCGAGGGACAGGGAACGACGAGCAGTACTTC
CASTRGTGNDEQYF